This T cell receptor beta chain appears in the sequencing data of a study of PD-1 blockade in classical Hodgkin lymphoma. The CDR3 runs to 13 residues. V dropped 4 bases and J dropped 7 bases, with 14 bases sitting between them. Germline assignment: CDR1 MDHEN and CDR2 SYDVKM. All patients relapsed after autologous stem cell transplantation, and brentuximab vedotin exposure varied. Study-wide results and limits: Why repertoires differed is undefined; disease activity or prior therapy possibly contributed. Excluded were patients who started nivolumab under 1 year after ASCT, a group that had lower diversity.

Clones were sequenced by immunoSEQ multiplex PCR, and TCRdb holds only the in-frame ones, with some missing. Of about 150,000 clones in the sample, approximately 72% were seen once. This clone appeared a few times. What it recognizes is unknown. The sequencing used peripheral blood mononuclear cells (PBMCs), collected before the second cycle of nivolumab. The chain links TRBV28 to TRBJ2-7, with D tentatively TRBD2 (5 bases). This TCR derives from a human donor with classical Hodgkin lymphoma. CDR3 bases: TGTGCCAGCAGTTGGAGGACCCCTGGGGAGCAGTACTTC. It yields the protein CASSWRTPGEQYF.